The 2 T cell receptor beta chains listed next were all sequenced from one sample in a study of blood T cell repertoires in COVID-19. The data were produced by immunoSEQ multiplex PCR, yet TCRdb's version contains in-frame clones alone and is incomplete. The sample has 350,000 or so clones, roughly 87% seen once. Input material: PBMCs or T cells enriched from blood (not recorded which). The receptors here all came from a woman in her 30s who had recovered from COVID-19.

This chain uses TRBV3-1 (or the pseudogene TRBV3-2) with TRBJ1-6; 9 nucleotides match TRBD1. Germline CDR1 is LGHDT and CDR2 is YNNKEL (reference sequence). With V trimmed by 4 bases and J by 9 bases, 7 bases remained unmatched. This CDR3 is 15 amino acids long. CDR3 amino acids: CASSLEDRGFSPLHF. Here the CDR3 DNA reads TGTGCCAGCAGCCTCGAGGACAGGGGATTTTCACCCCTCCACTTT.

This rearrangement joins TRBV3-1 (or the pseudogene TRBV3-2) to TRBJ2-2, with TRBD1 matching 9 bases. The germline V gene encodes CDR1 LGHDT and CDR2 YNNKEL (reference sequence). CDR3 size: 15 residues. Losses at the gene ends were 4 bases for V and 5 bases for J; bases not matched to a gene: 5. The CDR3 region is CASSPPGQGTGELFF. The CDR3 DNA follows: TGTGCCAGCAGCCCACCGGGACAGGGTACCGGGGAGCTGTTTTTT.